This TCR beta chain is from a study of OX40 agonist ivuxolimab in advanced cancers. CDR3 length: 13 residues. Germline V gene lookup returns CDR1 SGHNT and CDR2 YENEEA. V gave up 4 bases and J gave up 4 bases, with 10 bases separating them. Produced via immunoSEQ multiplex PCR; TCRdb's table is partial and in-frame only. The repertoire holds about 88,000 clones, with around 85% as singletons. The starting material was CD4+ or CD8+ T cells sorted from blood, obtained in a trial of the OX40 agonist ivuxolimab. The chain employs TRBV11-3 and TRBJ1-2; no clear D. This clonotype originated in an adult with an advanced solid tumor such as melanoma, head and neck, liver or kidney cancer. The CDR3 here is CASSSILSYGYTF. In DNA form, the CDR3 reads TGTGCCAGCAGCTCTATCCTTAGCTATGGCTACACCTTC.